Shown below are 20 T cell receptor beta chains from a single sample sequenced in a study of blood T cell repertoires in COVID-19. This table comes from immunoSEQ multiplex PCR, and its TCRdb copy is limited to in-frame clones, with some not included. Found here are approximately 120,000 clones, about 76% of them singletons; the top ten hold about a fifth. Sequences were obtained from peripheral blood. These receptors originate from a man at least 80 years old with acute or convalescent COVID-19.

The V call is TRBV28, the J call TRBJ1-2; 9 nucleotides agree with TRBD1. The CDR3 runs 15 residues. V was pared by 7 bases and J by 3 bases, with 9 bases of the junction left unmatched. Germline V CDR1 and CDR2: MDHEN, SYDVKM. The CDR3 DNA follows: TGTGCCAGCAAAGAAACAGGGGGCGTCGACTATGGCTACACCTTC. Translation gives CASKETGGVDYGYTF.

The V gene is TRBV14, the J gene TRBJ2-1; weak D call: TRBD2 (5 bases). The CDR3 consists of 14 residues. Germline V CDR1 and CDR2: SGHDN, FVKESK. V lost 4 bases and J lost 6, with 13 bases in between. The CDR3 region has the DNA TGTGCCAGCAGCCGTCAAGGAGGTTTCAATGAGCAGTTCTTC. Translating it yields CASSRQGGFNEQFF.

The rearrangement uses TRBV6-5 and TRBJ2-7; TRBD1 aligns across 7 bases. This CDR3 is built from 13 residues. The germline V gene has CDR1 MNHEY and CDR2 SVGAGI. J gave up 3 bases and V 7 bases, and 6 bases lay outside the gene matches. The CDR3 coding sequence is TGTGCCAGCAACAGGGGACAGCTCTACGAGCAGTACTTC. This sequence encodes CASNRGQLYEQYF.

V and J are TRBV29-1 and TRBJ2-5; a possible D gene is TRBD1 (5 bases). Germline V gene data show CDR1 as SQVTM and CDR2 as ANQGSEA. The CDR3 runs 12 residues. Trimming left V 7 bases short and J 5 bases short, with 14 bases between. The CDR3 DNA reads TGCAGCGACTCAGGGTTGGGGGAGACCCAGTACTTC. Its protein is CSDSGLGETQYF.

V is TRBV4-2 and J is TRBJ1-5; D is perhaps TRBD1 (5 bases). V lost 4 bases to trimming and J lost 2 bases, with 9 bases between them. CDR1 LGHNA and CDR2 YNFKEQ come from the germline V gene. CDR3 length: 14 amino acids. The CDR3, as DNA: TGTGCCAGCAGCCTGCAGGGCGGCAATCAGCCCCAGCATTTT. Amino acids: CASSLQGGNQPQHF.

CDR3 DNA: TGTGCCAGCAGCTCATTTTTTGGGGGCAGTGGGGCCAACGTCCTGACTTTC. It translates to CASSSFFGGSGANVLTF. The J gene is TRBJ2-6, the V gene TRBV5-5, with D possibly being TRBD1 (6 bases). The CDR3 consists of 17 residues. Germline values: CDR1 SGHKS, CDR2 YYEKEE (reference sequence). Deletions cut 3 bases from V and 3 bases from J, with 16 bases between.

CDR3 protein: CATSPTGGWTEAFF. CDR3 nucleotide sequence: TGTGCCACCAGCCCTACAGGGGGTTGGACTGAAGCTTTCTTT. The rearrangement links TRBV15 to TRBJ1-1, with 8 nucleotides matching TRBD1. The CDR3 has 14 residues. Germline CDR1 reads LNHNV; CDR2 reads YYDKDF (reference sequence). The ends lost 5 bases at V and 5 bases at J; junction bases unmatched: 7.

The chain's CDR3 is CASSDTGGLQPQHF. The CDR3 DNA follows: TGTGCCAGCAGTGACACCGGGGGGCTTCAGCCCCAGCATTTT. The chain joins TRBV2 to TRBJ1-5, with TRBD1 as a possible D gene (6 bases). Germline CDR1 is SNHLY and CDR2 is FYNNEI. V was cut by 3 bases and J by 6 bases, with 12 bases left in between. This CDR3 spans 14 amino acids. The full variable domain, its missing parts supplied by reference TRBV2 and TRBJ1-5, is EPEVTQTPSHQVTQMGQEVILRCVPISNHLYFYWYRQILGQKVEFLVSFYNNEISEKSEIFDDQFSVERPDGSNFTLKIRSTKLEDSAMYFCASSDTGGLQPQHFGDGTRLSIL.

The chain employs TRBV14 and TRBJ2-6; TRBD2 might be the D (5 bases). The length of the CDR3 is 17 residues. V was shortened by 2 bases and J by 4 bases, with 15 bases between the two germline ends. Germline V gene data show CDR1 as SGHDN and CDR2 as FVKESK. The DNA for the CDR3 is TGTGCCAGCAGCCAAAGAGGGTACGTCTCCGGGGCCAACGTCCTGACTTTC. It translates to CASSQRGYVSGANVLTF.

V gene TRBV5-5 combines with J gene TRBJ2-2; D call uncertain. This CDR3 is built from 13 residues. CDR1 is SGHKS, CDR2 YYEKEE, per germline (reference sequence). Trimming took 0 bases from V and 4 from J, leaving 4 bases between them. The CDR3: CASSLELTGELFF. CDR3 bases: TGTGCCAGCAGCTTGGAGCTCACCGGGGAGCTGTTTTTT.

By share, this clone ranks as medium-sized. In DNA form, the CDR3 reads TGTGCCAGCAGTCGACTAGCGGGGGCCGCAGATACGCAGTATTTT. Translation: CASSRLAGAADTQYF. V gene TRBV6-5 combines with J gene TRBJ2-3; the match to TRBD2 covers 12 bases. Germline values: CDR1 MNHEY, CDR2 SVGAGI. V gave up 5 bases and J gave up 4 bases; unmatched junction bases: 4. CDR3 length equals 15 residues.

The chain employs TRBV19 and TRBJ1-4; D is unclear. The CDR3 loop spans 15 amino acids. The germline V gene encodes CDR1 LNHDA and CDR2 SQIVND (reference sequence). V gave up 3 bases and J gave up 3 bases, with 11 bases separating them. The CDR3 protein is CASSIFWASNEKLFF. The CDR3 DNA is TGTGCCAGTAGTATTTTTTGGGCCTCTAATGAAAAACTGTTTTTT. The entire variable domain, with the rest obtained from reference TRBV19 and TRBJ1-4, is as follows: DGGITQSPKYLFRKEGQNVTLSCEQNLNHDAMYWYRQDPGQGLRLIYYSQIVNDFQKGDIAEGYSVSREKKESFPLTVTSAQKNPTAFYLCASSIFWASNEKLFFGSGTQLSVL.

This chain connects TRBV6-6 to TRBJ2-5; 9 bases align to TRBD2. V lost 6 bases, J lost 4 bases, and 9 bases stayed unmatched. Looked up from germline, CDR1 is MNHNY and CDR2 is SVGAGI (reference sequence). The CDR3 contains 15 residues. The CDR3 nucleotides are TGTGCCAGCAGGCCCAGCGGGGGGCAGAGAGAGACCCAGTACTTC. It encodes CASRPSGGQRETQYF.

J is TRBJ2-1 and V is TRBV11-3, with D possibly TRBD1 on 5 matching bases. Trimming cost V 1 base and J 7 bases, with 8 bases left between them. Germline CDR1 SGHNT, CDR2 YENEEA. The CDR3 runs 13 residues. The DNA for the CDR3 is TGTGCCAGCAGCTTAGGACAGCTTAATGAGCAGTTCTTC. Translation: CASSLGQLNEQFF.

This rearrangement joins TRBV2 to TRBJ1-6, with D maybe TRBD1 (5 bases). The CDR3 extends over 14 amino acids. In germline, CDR1 is SNHLY, CDR2 FYNNEI. Trimming removed 5 bases from V and 6 bases from J, with 11 bases in between. The CDR3: CASSPGPGNSPLHF. The CDR3 nucleotides read TGTGCCAGCAGTCCAGGGCCTGGTAATTCACCCCTCCACTTT.

The rearrangement uses TRBV5-1 and TRBJ2-7; 11 bases map to TRBD2. The CDR3 length is 16 residues. Per the germline V gene, CDR1 is SGHRS and CDR2 is YFSETQ. V gave up 4 bases and J gave up 0 bases; unmatched junction bases: 6. The CDR3 is CASSLSSGGHSYEQYF. Here the CDR3 DNA reads TGCGCCAGCAGCCTCTCTAGCGGGGGGCACTCCTACGAGCAGTACTTC.

V usage is TRBV5-1 and J usage is TRBJ1-2, with D hard to call. V gave up 0 bases and J gave up 7 bases, with 7 bases separating them. CDR3 length equals 12 residues. Per the germline V gene, CDR1 is SGHRS and CDR2 is YFSETQ. This CDR3 is CASSLDYSGYTF. DNA of the CDR3: TGCGCCAGCAGCTTGGATTACTCTGGCTACACCTTC.

J is TRBJ2-7 and V is TRBV7-2, with a weak D call TRBD2 (7 bases). V lost 5 bases to trimming and J lost 1 base, with 15 bases between them. CDR1 and CDR2 (germline): SGHTA, FQGNSA. The CDR3 contains 15 residues. The CDR3 is CASSRTRGGSYEQYF. CDR3 bases: TGTGCCAGCAGCCGGACCAGGGGAGGGTCCTACGAGCAGTACTTC.

The genes are TRBV7-9 and TRBJ2-5; no definite D call. V lost 0 bases and J 4 bases, leaving 15 bases between the germline ends. CDR1 and CDR2 from the germline V gene are SEHNR and FQNEAQ (reference sequence). CDR3 size: 16 residues. CDR3 loop: CASSLASGGPGETQYF. The CDR3 DNA reads TGTGCCAGCAGCTTAGCTTCTGGCGGCCCCGGAGAGACCCAGTACTTC. Using reference TRBV7-9 and TRBJ2-5 for the parts outside the CDR3, the full variable domain is DTGVSQNPRHKITKRGQNVTFRCDPISEHNRLYWYRQTLGQGPEFLTYFQNEAQLEKSRLLSDRFSAERPKGSFSTLEIQRTEQGDSAMYLCASSLASGGPGETQYFGPGTRLLVL.

Comments on this clone: The sample carries other DNA sequences with the same CDR3. The rearrangement joins TRBV11-2 to TRBJ2-5; no firm D call. The V gene's germline CDR1 is SGHAT and CDR2 FQNNGV. V lost 1 base, J lost 3 bases, and 6 bases lay in between. CDR3 size: 13 residues. The CDR3 loop is CASSLGLEETQYF. The CDR3 region has the DNA TGTGCCAGCAGCTTAGGGCTAGAAGAGACCCAGTACTTC.